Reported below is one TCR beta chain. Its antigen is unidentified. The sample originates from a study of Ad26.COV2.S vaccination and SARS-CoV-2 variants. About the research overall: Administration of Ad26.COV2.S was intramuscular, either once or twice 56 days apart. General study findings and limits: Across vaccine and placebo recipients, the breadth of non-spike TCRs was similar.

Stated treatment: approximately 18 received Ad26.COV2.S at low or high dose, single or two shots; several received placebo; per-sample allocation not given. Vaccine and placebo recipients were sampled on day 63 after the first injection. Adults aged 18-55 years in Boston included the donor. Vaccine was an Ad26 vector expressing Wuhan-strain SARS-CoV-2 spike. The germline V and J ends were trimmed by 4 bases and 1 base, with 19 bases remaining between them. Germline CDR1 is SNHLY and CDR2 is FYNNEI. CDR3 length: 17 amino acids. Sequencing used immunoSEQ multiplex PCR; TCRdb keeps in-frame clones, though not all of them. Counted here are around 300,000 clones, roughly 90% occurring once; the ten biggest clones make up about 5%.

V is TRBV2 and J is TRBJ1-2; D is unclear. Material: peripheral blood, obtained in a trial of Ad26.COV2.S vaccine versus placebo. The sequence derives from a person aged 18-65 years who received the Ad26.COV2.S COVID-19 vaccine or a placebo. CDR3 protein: CASSGVGSESHNYGYTF. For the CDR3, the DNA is TGTGCCAGCAGTGGGGTGGGGTCAGAAAGCCATAACTATGGCTACACCTTC. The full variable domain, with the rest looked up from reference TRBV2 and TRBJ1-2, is EPEVTQTPSHQVTQMGQEVILRCVPISNHLYFYWYRQILGQKVEFLVSFYNNEISEKSEIFDDQFSVERPDGSNFTLKIRSTKLEDSAMYFCASSGVGSESHNYGYTFGSGTRLTVV.